These 5 T cell receptor beta chains were sequenced from one sample in a study of cytomegalovirus exposure and HLA in healthy donors (dated by TCRdb to about 2017). The library came from the immunoSEQ multiplex PCR assay. For the multiplex PCR, a mixture combining 60 forward primers for TCR Vbeta segments and 13 reverse primers for TCR Jbeta segments was used. What TCRdb holds here is the immuneACCESS table cut down to in-frame rearrangements. Part of the clones is not present; checked against another copy, under half of the missing clones reflect an unresolved V gene, and the others are unexplained. This sample holds about 120,000 clones; around 81% were observed only once. The biggest ten clones account for under 5% of the sample. Source material: PBMCs. The source of these receptors is a woman younger than 45 in good health and CMV-seronegative.

This chain links TRBV7-9 with TRBJ1-1, with D perhaps matching TRBD1 (5 bases). Germline V gives CDR1 SEHNR, CDR2 FQNEAQ (reference sequence). CDR3 length: 13 residues. Trimming removed 7 bases from V and 3 bases from J, with 12 bases in between. For the CDR3, the DNA is TGTGCCAGCACCCTAGTGACAGACACTGAAGCTTTCTTT. Its translation: CASTLVTDTEAFF.

This clone has a handful of counts. The rearrangement uses TRBV10-3 and TRBJ2-7; no definite D call. The germline V gene encodes CDR1 ENHRY and CDR2 SYGVKD. The CDR3 length is 14 residues. V was cut by 0 bases and J by 2 bases, with 8 bases left in between. The CDR3 DNA reads as TGTGCCATCAGTGAGTCGCTCGGTCCCTACGAGCAGTACTTC. This translates into CAISESLGPYEQYF.

The chain links TRBV7-2 to TRBJ2-7; D uncertain. The CDR3 sequence is 13 residues long. Germline CDR1 reads SGHTA; CDR2 reads FQGNSA. The germline V and J ends were trimmed by 4 bases and 3 bases, with 10 bases remaining between them. The DNA of the CDR3 is TGTGCCAGCAGCTGGCAGGTTGACTACGAGCAGTACTTC. This sequence encodes CASSWQVDYEQYF.

To note about this clone: The germline gene is not matched at one end of the junction; a read error may be the cause. V and J are TRBV5-1 and TRBJ2-6; D might be TRBD1 (5 bases). Looked up from germline, CDR1 is SGHRS and CDR2 is YFSETQ. The CDR3 consists of 16 residues. The CDR3 DNA sequence: TGCGCCAGCAGCCCTGCCCCAGTCTCTGGGGCCAACGTCCCGACTTTC. Protein sequence: CASSPAPVSGANVPTF.

V is TRBV28 and J is TRBJ1-2, with 12 bases that match TRBD1. The ends lost 5 bases at V and 7 bases at J; junction bases unmatched: 14. Germline V gives CDR1 MDHEN, CDR2 SYDVKM. The CDR3 totals 17 residues. CDR3 sequence: CASSDSGTGGYEGGYTF. For the CDR3, the DNA is TGTGCCAGCAGTGACTCCGGGACAGGGGGCTACGAGGGTGGCTACACCTTC.